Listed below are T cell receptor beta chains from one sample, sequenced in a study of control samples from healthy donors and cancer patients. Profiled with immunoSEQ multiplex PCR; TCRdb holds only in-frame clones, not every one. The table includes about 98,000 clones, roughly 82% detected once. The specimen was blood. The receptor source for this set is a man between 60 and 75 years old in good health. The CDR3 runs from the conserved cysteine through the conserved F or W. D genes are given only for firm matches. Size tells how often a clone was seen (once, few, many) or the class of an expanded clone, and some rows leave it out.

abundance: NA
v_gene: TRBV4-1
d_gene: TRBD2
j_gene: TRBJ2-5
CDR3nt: TGCGCCAGCAGCTCCTCCCTAGCGGCTATACAAGAGACCCAGTACTTC
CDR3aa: CASSSSLAAIQETQYF

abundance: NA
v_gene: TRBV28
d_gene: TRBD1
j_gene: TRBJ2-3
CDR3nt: TGTGCCAGCAGTCAAGGAGGACAGGGTTCAGATACGCAGTATTTT
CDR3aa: CASSQGGQGSDTQYF

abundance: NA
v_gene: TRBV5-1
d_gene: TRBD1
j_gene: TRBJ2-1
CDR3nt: TGCGCCAGCAACCCCTATGGGACAGGCTACAATGAGCAGTTCTTC
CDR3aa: CASNPYGTGYNEQFF

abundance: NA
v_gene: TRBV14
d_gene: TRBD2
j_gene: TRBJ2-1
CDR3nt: TGTGCCAGCAGCCCATTCCCGACTAGCGGGAGGTCCTACAATGAGCAGTTCTTC
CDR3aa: CASSPFPTSGRSYNEQFF

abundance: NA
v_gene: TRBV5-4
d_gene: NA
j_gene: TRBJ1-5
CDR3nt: TGTGCCAGCAGCTTGGGGGGAGAGAGTAATCAGCCCCAGCATTTT
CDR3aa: CASSLGGESNQPQHF

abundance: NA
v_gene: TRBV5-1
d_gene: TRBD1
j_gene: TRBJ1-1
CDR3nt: TGCGCCAGCAGTTCCGGGACAGGGAATTCGAACACTGAAGCTTTCTTT
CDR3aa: CASSSGTGNSNTEAFF

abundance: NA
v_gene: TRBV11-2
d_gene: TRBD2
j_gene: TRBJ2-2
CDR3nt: TGTGCCAGCAGAACCATATCCCGGCTAGCGGGAGGGCGGGAGCTGTTTTTT
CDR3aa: CASRTISRLAGGRELFF

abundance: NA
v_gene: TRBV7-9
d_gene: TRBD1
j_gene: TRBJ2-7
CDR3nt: TGTGCCAGCAGCTTCCTATCCGGGACAGGGGGCGAGCAGTACTTC
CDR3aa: CASSFLSGTGGEQYF

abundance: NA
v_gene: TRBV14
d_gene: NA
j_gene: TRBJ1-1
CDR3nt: TGTGCCAGCAGCGGACGGCCAGGGGTCACTGAAGCTTTCTTT
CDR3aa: CASSGRPGVTEAFF

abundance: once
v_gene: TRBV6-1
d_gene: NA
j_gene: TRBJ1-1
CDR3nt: TGTGCCAGCAGTGAATTATCTTTGGGAAACACTGAAGCTTTCTTT
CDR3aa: CASSELSLGNTEAFF

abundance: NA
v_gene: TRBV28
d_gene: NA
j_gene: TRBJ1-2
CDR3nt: TGTGCCACCACCGCCTATAACTATGGCTACACCTTC
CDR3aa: CATTAYNYGYTF

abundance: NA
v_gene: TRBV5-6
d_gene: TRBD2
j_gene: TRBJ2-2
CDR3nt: TGTGCCAGCAGCTTGGGAGGGAGGGCCACCGGGGAGCTGTTTTTT
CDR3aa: CASSLGGRATGELFF

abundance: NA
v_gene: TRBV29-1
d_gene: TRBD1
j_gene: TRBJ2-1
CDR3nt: TGCAGCGTTCGAAACGGACAGGATTACGGTGAGCAGTTCTTC
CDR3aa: CSVRNGQDYGEQFF

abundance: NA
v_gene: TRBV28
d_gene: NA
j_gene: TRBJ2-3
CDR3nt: TGTGCCAGCAGGGGAACTATTGGCACAGATACGCAGTATTTT
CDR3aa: CASRGTIGTDTQYF

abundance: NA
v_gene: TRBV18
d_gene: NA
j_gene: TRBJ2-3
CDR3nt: TGTGCCAGCTCACCACAACAGGCTCTCACAGATACGCAGTATTTT
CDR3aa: CASSPQQALTDTQYF

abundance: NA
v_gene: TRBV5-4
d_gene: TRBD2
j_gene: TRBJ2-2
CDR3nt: TGTGCCAGCAGCCCGGGACTAGCGGGAGATAGTACCGGGGAGCTGTTTTTT
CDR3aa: CASSPGLAGDSTGELFF

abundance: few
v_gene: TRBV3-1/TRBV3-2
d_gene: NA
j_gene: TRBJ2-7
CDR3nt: TGTGCCAGCAGCCAAGACCCAGGGGGGGCCTACGAGCAGTACTTC
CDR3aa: CASSQDPGGAYEQYF

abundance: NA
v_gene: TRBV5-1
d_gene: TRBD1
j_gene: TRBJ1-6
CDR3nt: TGCGCCAGCAGCCGCTGGGCAAGAGGGACAGGGGGCGGTTCACCCCTCCACTTT
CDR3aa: CASSRWARGTGGGSPLHF

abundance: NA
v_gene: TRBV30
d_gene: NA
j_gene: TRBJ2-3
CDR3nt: TGTGCCTGGAGTGCGGCTAGTCTCACAGATACGCAGTATTTT
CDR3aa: CAWSAASLTDTQYF

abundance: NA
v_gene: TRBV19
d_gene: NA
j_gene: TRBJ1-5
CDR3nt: TGTGCCAGTAGTATTCTACCGGACAATCAGCCCCAGCATTTT
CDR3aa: CASSILPDNQPQHF

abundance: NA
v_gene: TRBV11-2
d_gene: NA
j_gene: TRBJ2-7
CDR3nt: TGTGCCAGCGAGGCAGGTACCTACGAGCAGTACTTC
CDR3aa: CASEAGTYEQYF

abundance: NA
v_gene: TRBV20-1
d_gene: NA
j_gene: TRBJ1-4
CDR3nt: TGCAGTGCTAGTGTGAGGTCAGGTTTTAATGAAAAACTGTTTTTT
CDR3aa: CSASVRSGFNEKLFF

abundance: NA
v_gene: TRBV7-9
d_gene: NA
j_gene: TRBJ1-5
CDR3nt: TGTGCCAGCAGCTTAGCCGCTGAGGTCAATCAGCCCCAGCATTTT
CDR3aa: CASSLAAEVNQPQHF

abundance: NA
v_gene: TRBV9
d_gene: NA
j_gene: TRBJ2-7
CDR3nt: TGTGCCAGCAGCGTATTTGGAGGGGGAGGCGAGCAGTACTTC
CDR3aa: CASSVFGGGGEQYF

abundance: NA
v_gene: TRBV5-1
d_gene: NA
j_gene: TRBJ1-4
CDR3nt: TGCGCCAGCAGCCGAGACAGGAAAAATGAAAAACTGTTTTTT
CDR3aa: CASSRDRKNEKLFF

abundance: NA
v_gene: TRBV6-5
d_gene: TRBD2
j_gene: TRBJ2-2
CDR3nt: TGCCTTTCTAGCGGGGGGGCCTTTGGCACCGGGGAGCTGTTTTTT
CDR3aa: CLSSGGAFGTGELFF

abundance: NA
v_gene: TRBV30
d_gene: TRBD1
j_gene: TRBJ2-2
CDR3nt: TGTGCCTGTTCCCACCCCGGGACAGGGGGTACCGGGGAGCTGTTTTTT
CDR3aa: CACSHPGTGGTGELFF

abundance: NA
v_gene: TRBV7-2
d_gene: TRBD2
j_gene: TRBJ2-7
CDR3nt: TGTGCCAGCAGCTTAGGGCTAGCGGGTTCCTACGAGCAGTACTTC
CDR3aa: CASSLGLAGSYEQYF

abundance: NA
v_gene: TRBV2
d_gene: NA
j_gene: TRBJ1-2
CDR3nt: TGTGCCAGCAGTGCGCGCCAGGGGTTAAGGGGCTACACCTTC
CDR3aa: CASSARQGLRGYTF

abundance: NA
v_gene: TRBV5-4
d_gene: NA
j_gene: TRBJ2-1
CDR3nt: TGTGCCAGCAGCAATAGGAGGAATGAGCAGTTCTTC
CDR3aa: CASSNRRNEQFF

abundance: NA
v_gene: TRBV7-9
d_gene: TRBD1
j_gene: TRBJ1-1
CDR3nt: TGTGCCAGCAGCTTAGCTCGGGGGCAGACAGGGGGCGCCGGCACTGAAGCTTTCTTT
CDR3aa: CASSLARGQTGGAGTEAFF

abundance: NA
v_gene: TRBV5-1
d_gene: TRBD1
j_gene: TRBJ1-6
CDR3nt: TGCGCCAGCAGCATCGACAGGGGGTTAAATTCACCCCTCCACTTT
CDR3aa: CASSIDRGLNSPLHF

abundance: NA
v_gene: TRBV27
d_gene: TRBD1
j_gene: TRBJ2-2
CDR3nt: TGTGCCAGCAGTTCATTGGGAGACAGGGTCGCCGGGGAGCTGTTTTTT
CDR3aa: CASSSLGDRVAGELFF

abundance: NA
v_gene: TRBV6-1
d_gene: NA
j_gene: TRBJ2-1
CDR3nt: TGTGCCAGCAGTGAAGTAGTGGAAGGGAATGAGCAGTTCTTC
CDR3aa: CASSEVVEGNEQFF

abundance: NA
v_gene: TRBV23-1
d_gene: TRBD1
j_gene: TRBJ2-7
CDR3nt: TGCGCCAGCAGTCAATGTAACCCCCGGGACAGGGTTCCCTACGAGCAGTACTTC
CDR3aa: CASSQCNPRDRVPYEQYF

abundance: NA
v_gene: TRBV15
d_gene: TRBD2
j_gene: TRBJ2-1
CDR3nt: TGTGCCACCAGCCGCGGGGGCTCCTACAATGAGCAGTTCTTC
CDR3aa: CATSRGGSYNEQFF

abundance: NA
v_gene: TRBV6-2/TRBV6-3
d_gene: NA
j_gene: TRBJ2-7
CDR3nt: TGTGCCAGCAGTTTCCCGGGGGAGAGCTCCTACGAGCAGTACTTC
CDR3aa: CASSFPGESSYEQYF

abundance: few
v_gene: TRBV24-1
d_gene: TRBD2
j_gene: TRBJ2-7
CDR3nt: TGTGCCACCAGCACCGGGACTAGCGGATACGAGCAGTACTTC
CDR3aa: CATSTGTSGYEQYF

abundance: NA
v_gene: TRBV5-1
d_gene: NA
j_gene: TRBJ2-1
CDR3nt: TGCGCCAGCGCCTCCCGACAACTACCCTCGGAGCAGTTCTTC
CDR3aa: CASASRQLPSEQFF

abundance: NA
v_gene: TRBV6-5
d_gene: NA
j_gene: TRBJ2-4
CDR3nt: TGTGCCAGCAGTTACAAGTGGCGGGGCAACTCAAACATTCAGTACTTC
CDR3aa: CASSYKWRGNSNIQYF

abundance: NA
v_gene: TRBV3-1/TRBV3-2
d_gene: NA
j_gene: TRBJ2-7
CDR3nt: TGTGCCAGCAGCCCACCCCGGAGGGACTACGAGCAGTACTTC
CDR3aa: CASSPPRRDYEQYF

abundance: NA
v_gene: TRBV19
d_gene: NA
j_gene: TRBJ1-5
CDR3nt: TGTGCCAGTAGCCCGACAGTTTCCCAGCCCCAGCATTTT
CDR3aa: CASSPTVSQPQHF

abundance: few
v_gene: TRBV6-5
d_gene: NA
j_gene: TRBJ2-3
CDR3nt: TGTGTCACTACCGACGGTCGGGATACGCAGTATTTT
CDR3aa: CVTTDGRDTQYF

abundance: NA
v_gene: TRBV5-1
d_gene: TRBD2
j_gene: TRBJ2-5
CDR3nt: TGCGCCAGCAGTTTGACTAGCGGGGTGAAGACCCAGTACTTC
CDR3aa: CASSLTSGVKTQYF

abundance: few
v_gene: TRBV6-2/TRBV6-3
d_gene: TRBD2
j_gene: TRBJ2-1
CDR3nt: TGTGCCAGCAGTCAACTAGCGGGGGCTCACAATGAGCAGTTCTTC
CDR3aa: CASSQLAGAHNEQFF